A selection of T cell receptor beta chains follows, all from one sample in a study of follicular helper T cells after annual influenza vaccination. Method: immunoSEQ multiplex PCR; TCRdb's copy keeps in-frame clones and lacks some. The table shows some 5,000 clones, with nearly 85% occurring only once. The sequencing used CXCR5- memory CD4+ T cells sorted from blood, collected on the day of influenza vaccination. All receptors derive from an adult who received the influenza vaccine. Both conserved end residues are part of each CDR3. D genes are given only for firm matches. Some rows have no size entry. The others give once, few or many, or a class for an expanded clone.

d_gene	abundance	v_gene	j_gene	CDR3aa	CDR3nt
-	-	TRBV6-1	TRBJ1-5	CASSGTSSISNQPQHF	TGTGCCAGCAGTGGAACATCTTCAATCAGCAATCAGCCCCAGCATTTT
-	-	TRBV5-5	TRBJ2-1	CASSFGSTSYNEQFF	TGTGCCAGCAGCTTTGGCAGCACGTCCTACAATGAGCAGTTCTTC
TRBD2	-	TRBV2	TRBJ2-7	CASSNSGLSYEQYF	TGTGCCAGCAGCAATTCGGGACTATCCTACGAGCAGTACTTC
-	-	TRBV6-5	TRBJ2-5	CASSAGGETQYF	TGTGCCAGCAGCGCAGGGGGGGAGACCCAGTACTTC
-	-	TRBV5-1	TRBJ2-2	CASSFGGATGELFF	TGCGCCAGCAGCTTCGGTGGGGCTACCGGGGAGCTGTTTTTT
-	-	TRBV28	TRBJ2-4	CASSNFALGMNIQYF	TGTGCCAGCAGCAACTTTGCATTGGGGATGAACATTCAGTACTTC
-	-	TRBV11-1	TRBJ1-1	CASSISGQRNTEAFF	TGTGCCAGCAGCATCTCCGGACAGAGGAACACTGAAGCTTTCTTT
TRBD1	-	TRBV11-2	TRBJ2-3	CASSPTGGIRDTQYF	TGTGCCAGCAGCCCTACAGGGGGGATCCGGGATACGCAGTATTTT
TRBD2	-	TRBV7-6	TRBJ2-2	CASSFSLGTSGRAPAGELFF	TGTGCCAGCAGCTTTAGCCTCGGGACTAGCGGGAGGGCCCCCGCCGGGGAGCTGTTTTTT
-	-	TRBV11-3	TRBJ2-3	CASTMGGSATQYF	TGTGCCAGCACCATGGGGGGTTCCGCTACGCAGTATTTT
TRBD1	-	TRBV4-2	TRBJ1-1	CASSPLGQQNTEAFF	TGTGCCAGCAGCCCTCTGGGACAGCAGAACACTGAAGCTTTCTTT
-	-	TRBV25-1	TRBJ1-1	CASISNLGAFF	TGTGCCAGCATCTCGAACTTGGGAGCTTTCTTT
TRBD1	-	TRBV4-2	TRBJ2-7	CASSQAGTETYEQYF	TGTGCCAGCAGCCAAGCCGGGACAGAAACCTACGAGCAGTACTTC
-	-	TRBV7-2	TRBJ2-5	CASTDRFGTQYF	TGTGCCAGCACCGATCGCTTCGGGACCCAGTACTTC
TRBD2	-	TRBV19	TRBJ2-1	CASSQLAGGSEQFF	TGTGCCAGTAGTCAATTAGCGGGAGGGTCTGAGCAGTTCTTC
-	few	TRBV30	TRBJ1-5	CAWSVHSNQPQHF	TGTGCCTGGAGTGTCCATAGCAATCAGCCCCAGCATTTT
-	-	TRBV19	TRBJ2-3	CASGSSASTDTQYF	TGTGCCAGTGGCTCCTCCGCTAGCACAGATACGCAGTATTTT
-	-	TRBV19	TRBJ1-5	CASRSREQPQHF	TGTGCCAGTAGATCAAGGGAACAGCCCCAGCATTTT
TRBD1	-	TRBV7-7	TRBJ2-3	CASSLGTGTTDTQYF	TGTGCTAGCAGCTTAGGGACAGGGACCACAGATACGCAGTATTTT
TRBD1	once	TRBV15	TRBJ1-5	CATSREAGGYSNQPQHF	TGTGCCACCAGCAGAGAGGCAGGGGGATATAGCAATCAGCCCCAGCATTTT
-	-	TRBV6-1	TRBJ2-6	CASILNNAGANVLTF	TGTGCCAGCATCCTCAATAATGCTGGGGCCAACGTCCTGACTTTC
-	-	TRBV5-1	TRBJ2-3	CASSWKDTQYF	TGCGCCAGCAGCTGGAAAGATACGCAGTATTTT
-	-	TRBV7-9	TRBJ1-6	CASSLGLGISLHF	TGTGCCAGCAGCTTAGGCTTGGGTATATCCCTCCACTTT
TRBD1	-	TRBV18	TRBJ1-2	CASSPGGGQPNYGYTF	TGTGCCAGCTCACCTGGAGGGGGACAGCCTAACTATGGCTACACCTTC
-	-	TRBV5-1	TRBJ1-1	CASSWGSSRGTEAFF	TGCGCCAGCAGCTGGGGGTCCTCCCGGGGGACTGAAGCTTTCTTT
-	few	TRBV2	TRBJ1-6	CASMAQGNSPLHF	TGTGCCAGCATGGCACAGGGTAATTCACCCCTCCACTTT
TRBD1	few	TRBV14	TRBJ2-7	CASRGQGLYEQYF	TGTGCCAGCAGGGGACAGGGTCTTTACGAGCAGTACTTC
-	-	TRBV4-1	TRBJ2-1	CASSQEETRGYNEQFF	TGCGCCAGCAGCCAGGAGGAGACTAGGGGGTACAATGAGCAGTTCTTC
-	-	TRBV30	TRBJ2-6	CAWRGYRANVLTF	TGTGCCTGGAGGGGGTATAGGGCCAACGTCCTGACTTTC
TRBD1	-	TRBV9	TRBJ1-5	CASRIRRDREDPQHF	TGTGCCAGCAGGATAAGACGGGACAGGGAAGACCCCCAGCATTTT
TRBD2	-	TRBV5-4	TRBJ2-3	CASSLVAGGWDTQYF	TGTGCCAGCAGCTTGGTAGCGGGGGGGTGGGATACGCAGTATTTT
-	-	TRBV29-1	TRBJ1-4	CSVVWGNWATNEKLFF	TGCAGCGTTGTATGGGGTAATTGGGCGACTAATGAAAAACTGTTTTTT
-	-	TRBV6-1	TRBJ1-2	CATGDRYYGYTF	TGTGCCACCGGGGACCGGTACTATGGCTACACCTTC
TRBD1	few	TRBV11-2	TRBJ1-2	CASSPSGGAVYGYTF	TGTGCCAGCAGCCCGTCAGGGGGCGCCGTCTATGGCTACACCTTC
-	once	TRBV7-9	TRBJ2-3	CASSLERDTQYF	TGTGCCAGCAGCTTAGAACGAGATACGCAGTATTTT
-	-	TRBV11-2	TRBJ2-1	CASSPPSEEQFF	TGTGCCAGCAGCCCACCTAGCGAAGAGCAGTTCTTC
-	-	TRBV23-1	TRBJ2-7	CASSRSGYEQYF	TGCGCCAGCAGTCGATCCGGCTACGAGCAGTACTTC
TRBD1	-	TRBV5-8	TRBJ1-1	CASGPLSHRGNPKAFF	TGTGCCAGCGGCCCCCTAAGTCACAGGGGTAATCCTAAAGCTTTCTTT
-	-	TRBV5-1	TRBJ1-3	CASSLEAAVSNTIYF	TGCGCCAGCAGCTTGGAGGCGGCGGTCAGTAACACCATATATTTT
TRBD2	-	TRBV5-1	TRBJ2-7	CASSSGEGLLFYEQYF	TGCGCCAGCTCCTCCGGGGAGGGGCTCCTTTTCTACGAGCAGTACTTC
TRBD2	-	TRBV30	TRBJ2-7	CAWRKGLGLADPSSYEQYF	TGTGCCTGGAGGAAGGGCCTGGGACTAGCGGATCCGAGCTCCTACGAGCAGTACTTC
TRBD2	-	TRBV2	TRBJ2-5	CASSALAGGLETQYF	TGTGCCAGCAGTGCTTTGGCGGGGGGGCTAGAGACCCAGTACTTC
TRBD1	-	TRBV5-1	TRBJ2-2	CASSLAGQGTGELFF	TGCGCCAGCAGCTTGGCGGGACAGGGAACCGGGGAGCTGTTTTTT
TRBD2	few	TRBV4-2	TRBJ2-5	CASRGTSGMGETQYF	TGTGCCAGCAGGGGGACTAGCGGGATGGGAGAGACCCAGTACTTC
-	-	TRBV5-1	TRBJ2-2	CASSGLGVFAGELFF	TGCGCCAGCAGCGGCTTGGGGGTTTTCGCCGGGGAGCTGTTTTTT
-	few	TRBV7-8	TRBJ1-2	CASSLDSRGGIGGYTF	TGTGCCAGCAGCTTAGATAGTAGGGGGGGCATTGGTGGCTACACCTTC
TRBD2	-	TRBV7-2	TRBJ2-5	CASSIRGGAQETQYF	TGTGCCAGCAGTATACGCGGGGGGGCACAAGAGACCCAGTACTTC
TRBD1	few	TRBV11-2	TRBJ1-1	CASSLDRGGVAFF	TGTGCCAGCAGTCTGGACAGGGGGGGTGTAGCTTTCTTT
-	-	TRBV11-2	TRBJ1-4	CASSLGITNEKLFF	TGTGCCAGCAGCTTAGGGATAACTAATGAAAAACTGTTTTTT
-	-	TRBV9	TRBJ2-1	CASSSRRRPIYNEQFF	TGTGCCAGCAGCTCTCGCAGGCGACCTATCTACAATGAGCAGTTCTTC
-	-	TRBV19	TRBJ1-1	CASSLAGIAEAFF	TGTGCCAGTAGCCTCGCAGGTATCGCTGAAGCTTTCTTT
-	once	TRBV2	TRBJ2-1	CASLGEGGEVTYNEQFF	TGTGCCAGCTTGGGTGAAGGGGGAGAGGTCACCTACAATGAGCAGTTCTTC
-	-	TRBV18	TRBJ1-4	CASSLGTSSNEKLFF	TGTGCCAGCTCCCTCGGGACTTCGTCTAATGAAAAACTGTTTTTT
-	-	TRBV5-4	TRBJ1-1	CASSLGTTGLGTEAFF	TGTGCCAGCAGCTTGGGCACAACCGGGCTTGGGACTGAAGCTTTCTTT
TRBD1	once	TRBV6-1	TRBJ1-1	CASSGQGVANTEAFF	TGTGCCAGCAGTGGACAGGGGGTGGCGAACACTGAAGCTTTCTTT
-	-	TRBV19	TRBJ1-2	CASSPKGVRLPRDYGYTF	TGTGCCAGTAGCCCGAAGGGGGTCCGGCTACCAAGGGACTATGGCTACACCTTC
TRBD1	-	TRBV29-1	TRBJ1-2	CSVTGTGGNYGYTF	TGCAGCGTTACAGGGACAGGGGGTAACTATGGCTACACCTTC
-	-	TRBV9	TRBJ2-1	CASSDPRYEQFF	TGTGCCAGCAGCGACCCCAGGTATGAGCAGTTCTTC
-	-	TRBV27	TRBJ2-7	CASSQEPPGPAYEQYF	TGTGCCAGCAGTCAAGAACCTCCGGGACCGGCCTACGAGCAGTACTTC